Each of the 4 T cell receptor beta chains below was sequenced from the same sample in a study of Ad26.COV2.S vaccination and SARS-CoV-2 variants. Treatment defined: around 19 received Ad26.COV2.S at low or high dose, single or two shots; roughly five received placebo; per-sample allocation not given. Day 63 after the first vaccine or placebo injection was the time point for sampling. Profiled with immunoSEQ multiplex PCR; TCRdb holds only in-frame clones, not every one. The data show approximately 350,000 clones, approximately 83% seen once. The source was peripheral blood, collected in a trial of Ad26.COV2.S vaccine versus placebo. The source is a person aged 18-60 years who received the Ad26.COV2.S COVID-19 vaccine or a placebo.

V gene TRBV6-5 combines with J gene TRBJ1-2; no clear D gene. The CDR3 runs 13 residues. From germline, CDR1 is MNHEY and CDR2 SVGAGI. Trimming shortened V by 3 bases and J by 8 bases, and 13 bases separated the two germline ends. The CDR3 nucleotides read TGTGCCAGCAGTTATATGGTCGGGGAGGGCTACACCTTC. Residues: CASSYMVGEGYTF.

Only a few counts were recorded for this clone. The V gene is TRBV7-9, the J gene TRBJ1-3; D is unresolved. Trimming cost V 8 bases and J 0 bases, with 11 bases left between them. This CDR3 spans 14 amino acids. Germline CDR1 SEHNR, CDR2 FQNEAQ (reference sequence). CDR3 protein: CASPLESSGNTIYF. The CDR3 DNA is TGTGCCAGCCCTCTTGAAAGCTCTGGAAACACCATATATTTT.

The genes are TRBV7-2 and TRBJ1-2, with D hard to call. Trimming left V 5 bases short and J 5 bases short, with 12 bases between. The CDR3 sequence is 13 residues long. CDR1 is SGHTA and CDR2 is FQGNSA in the germline V gene. CDR3 region: CASSLDPRYGYTF. The DNA for the CDR3 is TGTGCCAGCAGCCTAGACCCCCGTTATGGCTACACCTTC.

The J gene is TRBJ2-1, the V gene TRBV10-3; 9 bases agree with TRBD2. The CDR3 has 14 residues. Germline assignment: CDR1 ENHRY and CDR2 SYGVKD. The ends lost 3 bases at V and 9 bases at J; junction bases unmatched: 6. The CDR3 sequence is CAISEGGGAGEQFF. Written as DNA, the CDR3 is TGTGCCATCAGTGAAGGCGGGGGGGCCGGTGAGCAGTTCTTC.